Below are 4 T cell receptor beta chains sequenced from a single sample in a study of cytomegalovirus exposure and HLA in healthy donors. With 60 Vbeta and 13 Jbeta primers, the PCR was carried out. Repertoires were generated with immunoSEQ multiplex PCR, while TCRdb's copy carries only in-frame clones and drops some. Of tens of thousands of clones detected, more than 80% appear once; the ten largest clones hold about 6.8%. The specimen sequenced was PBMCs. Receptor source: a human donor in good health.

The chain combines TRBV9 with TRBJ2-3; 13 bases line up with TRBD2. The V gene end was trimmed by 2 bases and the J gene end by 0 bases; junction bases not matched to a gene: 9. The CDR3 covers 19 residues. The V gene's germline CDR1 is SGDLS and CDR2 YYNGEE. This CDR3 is CASSVGPTSGGLSTDTQYF. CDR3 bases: TGTGCCAGCAGCGTGGGCCCGACTAGCGGGGGGCTCAGCACAGATACGCAGTATTTT.

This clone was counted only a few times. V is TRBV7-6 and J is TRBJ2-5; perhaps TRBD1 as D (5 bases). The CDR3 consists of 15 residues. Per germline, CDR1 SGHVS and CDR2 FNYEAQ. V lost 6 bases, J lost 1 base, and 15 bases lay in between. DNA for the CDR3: TGTGCCAGCAGTTCCAATGGGGCGGCCCAAGAGACCCAGTACTTC. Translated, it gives CASSSNGAAQETQYF.

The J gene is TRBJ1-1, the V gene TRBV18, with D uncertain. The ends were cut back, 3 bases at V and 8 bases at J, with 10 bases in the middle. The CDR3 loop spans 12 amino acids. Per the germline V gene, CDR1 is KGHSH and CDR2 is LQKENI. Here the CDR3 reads CASSPGGSEAFF. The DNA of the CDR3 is TGTGCCAGCTCACCTGGAGGTTCGGAAGCTTTCTTT.

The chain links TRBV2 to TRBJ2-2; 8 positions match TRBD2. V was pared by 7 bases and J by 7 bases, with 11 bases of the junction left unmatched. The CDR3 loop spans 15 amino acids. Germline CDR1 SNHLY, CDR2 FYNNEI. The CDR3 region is CASTRGLAGSGELFF. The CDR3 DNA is TGTGCCAGCACCCGAGGGCTAGCGGGCAGCGGGGAGCTGTTTTTT. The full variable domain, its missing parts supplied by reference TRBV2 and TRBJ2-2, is EPEVTQTPSHQVTQMGQEVILRCVPISNHLYFYWYRQILGQKVEFLVSFYNNEISEKSEIFDDQFSVERPDGSNFTLKIRSTKLEDSAMYFCASTRGLAGSGELFFGEGSRLTVL.